This T cell receptor (beta chain) was found in a study of identical twins. Trimming cost V 4 bases and J 10 bases, with 14 bases left between them. Germline CDR1 is SQVTM and CDR2 is ANQGSEA. The CDR3 is 12 residues long. Study findings and constraints: Carriage of fewer insertions was seen in abundant cord blood beta clonotypes, whereas memory repertoires showed none.

A note on this clonotype: The antigen is not known. Given a much more abundant clone one base away, this may be a read error.

A universal primer site was created by template switching, with the cDNA bearing unique molecular identifiers. TCRdb called the 5' RACE reads again in MiXCR, with one record for every CDR3 protein. The repertoire includes around 490,000 distinct CDR3 sequences, about 15% of them detected once, and 0.44% sits in the top ten. The same specimen was also included in a second study, on yellow fever vaccine responses in identical twins.

The sequence was collected from a woman between 18 and 29 years old in good health. The chain is built from TRBV29-1 and TRBJ2-1, with a tentative D call TRBD2 (6 bases). The sequenced sample was CD4+ T cells sorted from blood. The CDR3 coding sequence is TGCAGCGTTGTTCTGACGGGGGTAGAGCAGTTCTTC. This sequence encodes CSVVLTGVEQFF.